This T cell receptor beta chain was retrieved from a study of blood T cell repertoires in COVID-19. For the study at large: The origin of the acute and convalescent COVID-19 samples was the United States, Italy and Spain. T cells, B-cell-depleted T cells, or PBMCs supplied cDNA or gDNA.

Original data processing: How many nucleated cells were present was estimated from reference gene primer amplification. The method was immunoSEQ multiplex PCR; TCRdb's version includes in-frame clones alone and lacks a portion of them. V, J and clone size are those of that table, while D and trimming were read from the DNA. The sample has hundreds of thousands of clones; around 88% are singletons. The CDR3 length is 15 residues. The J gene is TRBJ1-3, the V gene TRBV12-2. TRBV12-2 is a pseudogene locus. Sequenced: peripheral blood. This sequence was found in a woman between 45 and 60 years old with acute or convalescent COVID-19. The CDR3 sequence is CASRLEEGTGNTIYF. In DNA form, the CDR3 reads TGTGCAAGTCGCTTAGAAGAGGGAACTGGAAACACCATATATTTT.